Below are 32 T cell receptor beta chains sequenced from a single sample in a study of blood T cell repertoires in COVID-19. Data came from immunoSEQ multiplex PCR; TCRdb stores just in-frame clones and leaves some out. The table lists over 110,000 clones, roughly 79% of them singletons. Source material: peripheral blood. The receptors derive from a woman aged 55-70 years with acute or convalescent COVID-19.

The rearrangement links TRBV11-2 to TRBJ1-3; no definite D call. V lost 5 bases, J lost 8 bases, and 7 bases lay in between. Germline V gives CDR1 SGHAT, CDR2 FQNNGV. This CDR3 is 11 amino acids long. The CDR3 spells CASSPRDTIYF. CDR3 nucleotides: TGTGCCAGCAGCCCAAGAGACACCATATATTTT.

The chain links TRBV5-1 to TRBJ2-1; maybe TRBD2 (5 bases). Germline values: CDR1 SGHRS, CDR2 YFSETQ. The CDR3 has 15 residues. Deletions cut 4 bases from V and 6 bases from J, with 17 bases between. For the CDR3, the DNA is TGCGCCAGCAGCGATTTCCCCACTCGGGGCAATGAGCAGTTCTTC. Translating gives CASSDFPTRGNEQFF.

This clone has more than one count but fewer than ten. The chain links TRBV19 to TRBJ2-5, with D possibly matching TRBD2 (6 bases). Trimming stripped 5 bases from V and 5 bases from J, with 9 bases between. This CDR3 has 12 residues. In germline, CDR1 is LNHDA, CDR2 SQIVND (reference sequence). The CDR3: CASSYGGETQYF. CDR3 nucleotide sequence: TGTGCCAGTAGTTATGGGGGGGAGACCCAGTACTTC.

This rearrangement joins TRBV12-3 or TRBV12-4 to TRBJ2-5; D remains unclear. CDR3 size: 11 residues. Trimming took 5 bases from V and 5 from J, leaving 6 bases between them. CDR3 amino acids: CASSLGETQYF. CDR3 nucleotide sequence: TGTGCCAGCAGTCTCGGGGAGACCCAGTACTTC.

About this clone: The junction departs from germline at one end; a sequencing error may be responsible. This chain links TRBV28 with TRBJ2-1; D possibly corresponds to TRBD2 (6 bases). CDR1 and CDR2 from the germline V gene are MDHEN and SYDVKM. The CDR3 loop spans 11 amino acids. The CDR3 DNA follows: TGTGCCAGCAGTTTAAAGCTAGCGTTGGTCTTC. This codes for CASSLKLALVF.

The chain recombines TRBV11-3 with TRBJ2-3; 7 nucleotides line up with TRBD2. Trimming took 6 bases from V and 0 from J; bases not matched to a gene: 6. The V gene's germline CDR1 is SGHNT and CDR2 YENEEA. CDR3 length equals 15 residues. CDR3 in DNA: TGTGCCAGCAGTTCTAGCGGAGCTAGCACAGATACGCAGTATTTT. It specifies CASSSSGASTDTQYF. Full variable domain (missing parts from reference TRBV11-3 and TRBJ2-3): EAGVVQSPRYKIIEKKQPVAFWCNPISGHNTLYWYLQNLGQGPELLIRYENEEAVDDSQLPKDRFSAERLKGVDSTLKIQPAELGDSAVYLCASSSSGASTDTQYFGPGTRLTVL.

The chain couples TRBV10-2 to TRBJ2-5; tentatively, D is TRBD2 (6 bases). Trimming shortened V by 6 bases and J by 1 base, and 12 bases separated the two germline ends. Germline V CDR1 and CDR2: WSHSY, SAAADI. The CDR3 runs 14 residues. CDR3 region: CASSRAGSQETQYF. The CDR3 bases are TGCGCCAGCAGCCGGGCGGGATCCCAAGAGACCCAGTACTTC.

The chain uses TRBV13 and TRBJ2-7, with TRBD1 as a possible D gene (5 bases). This CDR3 is 16 amino acids long. V dropped 2 bases and J dropped 3 bases, with 17 bases sitting between them. CDR1 and CDR2 from the germline V gene are PRHDT and FYEKMQ (reference sequence). CDR3 region: CASSLYDPKGLYEQYF. DNA for the CDR3: TGTGCCAGCAGCTTATACGACCCAAAGGGGCTCTACGAGCAGTACTTC.

The genes are TRBV6-4 and TRBJ1-1; 8 bases map to TRBD1. Unmatched junction bases numbered 6, after V lost 2 bases and J lost 10 bases. Germline values: CDR1 MRHNA, CDR2 SNTAGT. The CDR3 is made up of 13 amino acids. The CDR3 region is CASSDTSTGVAFF. For the CDR3, the DNA is TGTGCCAGCAGTGACACCTCGACAGGGGTAGCTTTCTTT.

This chain connects TRBV11-2 to TRBJ2-3; no reliable D call. CDR3 size: 15 residues. Deletions cut 5 bases from V and 1 base from J, with 13 bases between. CDR1 is SGHAT, CDR2 FQNNGV, per germline. CDR3 nucleotide sequence: TGTGCCAGCAGCCTAGGGTTTAAGCGCACAGATACGCAGTATTTT. It codes for CASSLGFKRTDTQYF.

This clone was found once. The chain joins TRBV7-2 to TRBJ2-7; TRBD1 aligns across 8 bases. The CDR3 is 13 amino acids. Per germline, CDR1 SGHTA and CDR2 FQGNSA. V dropped 7 bases and J dropped 5; count of bases not matched to a gene: 7. The CDR3: CASNPRTGNEQYF. The CDR3 coding sequence is TGTGCCAGCAACCCCCGGACAGGGAACGAGCAGTACTTC.

The rearrangement uses TRBV7-9 and TRBJ2-7; 9 bases are a match to TRBD1. The CDR3 loop spans 15 amino acids. V was clipped by 2 bases and J by 2 bases; unmatched bases: 4. From germline, CDR1 is SEHNR and CDR2 FQNEAQ (reference sequence). The CDR3 reads CASSLRTGDPYEQYF. The CDR3 DNA sequence: TGTGCCAGCAGCTTACGGACAGGGGACCCCTACGAGCAGTACTTC.

The V gene is TRBV7-9, the J gene TRBJ2-7; D perhaps matches TRBD2 (7 bases). The V end lost 8 bases, the J end lost 0 bases, and 11 bases lay between the germline ends. Germline assignment: CDR1 SEHNR and CDR2 FQNEAQ (reference sequence). This CDR3 contains 13 residues. The CDR3, as DNA: TGTGCCAGCGGGAGGGGGAGCTCCTACGAGCAGTACTTC. Encoded protein: CASGRGSSYEQYF.

This chain joins TRBV30 and TRBJ1-5, with a tentative D call TRBD1 (5 bases). From germline, CDR1 is GTSNPN and CDR2 SVGIG (reference sequence). The CDR3 contains 14 residues. V was cut by 4 bases and J by 1 base, with 11 bases left in between. The CDR3 DNA follows: TGTGCCTGGACCGCGGGGGGAAGCAATCAGCCCCAGCATTTT. Translated, it gives CAWTAGGSNQPQHF.

This clone has a handful of counts. J is TRBJ1-1 and V is TRBV9, with D maybe TRBD1 (6 bases). V gave up 3 bases and J gave up 3 bases, with 15 bases separating them. From germline, CDR1 is SGDLS and CDR2 YYNGEE. This CDR3 is built from 15 residues. The CDR3 sequence is CASSADFRGYTEAFF. In DNA form, the CDR3 reads TGTGCCAGCAGCGCCGACTTTAGGGGGTACACTGAAGCTTTCTTT. Using reference TRBV9 and TRBJ1-1 for the parts outside the CDR3, the full variable domain is DSGVTQTPKHLITATGQRVTLRCSPRSGDLSVYWYQQSLDQGLQFLIQYYNGEERAKGNILERFSAQQFPDLHSELNLSSLELGDSALYFCASSADFRGYTEAFFGQGTRLTVV.

This sequence joins TRBV5-4 and TRBJ2-7; 8 nucleotides align to TRBD1. The CDR3 contains 13 residues. V was pared by 5 bases and J by 0 bases, with 1 base of the junction left unmatched. Germline values: CDR1 SGHNT, CDR2 YYREEE (reference sequence). The CDR3 DNA reads TGTGCCAGCAGTCAGGGGGCCTCCTACGAGCAGTACTTC. Its protein product is CASSQGASYEQYF.

This chain's CDR3 is CASSVDLGTSNNEQFF. In nucleotides, the CDR3 is TGTGCCAGCAGCGTAGACCTGGGGACTAGTAACAATGAGCAGTTCTTC. V and J are TRBV9 and TRBJ2-1, with 8 bases that match TRBD2. Trimming at V came to 0 bases and at J to 5 bases, leaving 7 bases not matched to a gene. The CDR3 is made up of 16 amino acids. Germline CDR1 is SGDLS and CDR2 is YYNGEE.

This clone has ten or more counts. The same CDR3 is also encoded by other DNA sequences in this sample. The V gene is TRBV5-4, the J gene TRBJ2-1, with 15 bases aligning to TRBD2. Germline CDR1 is SGHNT and CDR2 is YYREEE (reference sequence). The J segment lost 7 bases and the V segment lost 4 bases, leaving 3 bases of the junction unmatched. The CDR3 has 15 amino acids. The CDR3 nucleotides are TGTGCCAGCAGCCCGGGGACTAGCGGGAGGAATGAGCAGTTCTTC. Amino acid sequence: CASSPGTSGRNEQFF.

This clone was found once. The V gene is TRBV6-5, the J gene TRBJ1-6; D gene unclear. The V end lost 5 bases, the J end lost 13 bases, and 18 bases lay between the germline ends. In germline, CDR1 is MNHEY, CDR2 SVGAGI. The CDR3 spans 14 residues. CDR3 region: CASSPRTGFIPLHF. In nucleotides, the CDR3 is TGTGCCAGCAGTCCCCGGACGGGATTTATTCCCCTCCACTTT.

The chain uses TRBV30 and TRBJ2-5, with D tentatively TRBD2 (5 bases). The CDR3 consists of 14 residues. V was cut by 0 bases and J by 5 bases, with 13 bases left in between. The V gene's germline CDR1 is GTSNPN and CDR2 SVGIG (reference sequence). The CDR3 DNA reads as TGTGCCTGGAGTGTAGGCGGGCGGATGGAGACCCAGTACTTC. It translates to CAWSVGGRMETQYF.

V is TRBV6-6 and J is TRBJ2-1; D possibly corresponds to TRBD2 (6 bases). The V end lost 4 bases, the J end lost 13 bases, and 14 bases lay between the germline ends. The CDR3 runs 12 residues. CDR1 and CDR2 (germline): MNHNY, SVGAGI (reference sequence). The CDR3 DNA follows: TGTGCCAGCAGTTCCAAACCGGGGGACCAGTTCTTC. Translation gives CASSSKPGDQFF.

The gene calls are TRBV10-3 and TRBJ2-2; possible D gene TRBD2, 5 bases. The CDR3 consists of 14 residues. Looked up from germline, CDR1 is ENHRY and CDR2 is SYGVKD. The ends were cut back, 7 bases at V and 2 bases at J, with 11 bases in the middle. The CDR3 region has the DNA TGTGCCATCACACCCAGCGGCAACACCGGGGAGCTGTTTTTT. As protein: CAITPSGNTGELFF.

This chain uses TRBV11-3 with TRBJ1-1; D is uncertain. The CDR3 extends over 14 amino acids. Germline CDR1 is SGHNT and CDR2 is YENEEA. The V end lost 1 base, the J end lost 1 base, and 7 bases lay between the germline ends. In DNA form, the CDR3 reads TGTGCCAGCAGCTTAGGGGAGGGGAACACTGAAGCTTTCTTT. Its translation: CASSLGEGNTEAFF.

The J gene is TRBJ2-1, the V gene TRBV5-1, with 14 bases that match TRBD2. The ends lost 0 bases at V and 7 bases at J; junction bases unmatched: 12. CDR1 and CDR2 from the germline V gene are SGHRS and YFSETQ. This CDR3 is built from 19 residues. CDR3 DNA: TGCGCCAGCAGCTTGGGACTAGCGGGAGGGCTCGGGGGGTTGAATGAGCAGTTCTTC. This sequence encodes CASSLGLAGGLGGLNEQFF.

The CDR3 here is CSVVGREVRNEQFF. The DNA for the CDR3 is TGCAGCGTTGTTGGGAGGGAGGTCAGGAATGAGCAGTTCTTC. This chain joins TRBV29-1 and TRBJ2-1; 7 bases fit TRBD2. The CDR3 has 14 amino acids. CDR1 and CDR2 from the germline V gene are SQVTM and ANQGSEA. J lost 7 bases, V lost 4 bases, and 10 bases had no gene match.

The rearrangement links TRBV5-4 to TRBJ2-5, with 8 bases aligning to TRBD2. The CDR3 sequence is 16 residues long. Losses at the gene ends were 3 bases for V and 2 bases for J; bases not matched to a gene: 9. The germline gives CDR1 SGHNT, CDR2 YYREEE (reference sequence). The CDR3 sequence is CASSSSGGDIQETQYF. CDR3 bases: TGTGCCAGCAGCTCAAGCGGGGGCGATATACAAGAGACCCAGTACTTC.

V is TRBV18 and J is TRBJ2-7; 7 bases match TRBD2. The V gene end was trimmed by 4 bases and the J gene end by 1 base; junction bases not matched to a gene: 4. This CDR3 has 14 residues. Germline-derived CDR1 and CDR2 are KGHSH and LQKENI. The CDR3 bases are TGTGCCAGCTCACGTCCTAGCGGTTCCTACGAGCAGTACTTC. Its translation: CASSRPSGSYEQYF.

The chain joins TRBV27 to TRBJ2-3; TRBD2 agrees at 9 bases. V was clipped by 4 bases and J by 2 bases; unmatched bases: 4. CDR1 is MNHEY, CDR2 SMNVEV, per germline (reference sequence). This CDR3 has 15 amino acids. CDR3 nucleotide sequence: TGTGCCAGCAGTTCTCCTAGCGGGGTCACAGATACGCAGTATTTT. The encoded protein is CASSSPSGVTDTQYF.

The CDR3 reads CASSEMAGDWYSNQPQHF. In DNA form, the CDR3 reads TGTGCCAGCAGTGAAATGGCAGGGGATTGGTATAGCAATCAGCCCCAGCATTTT. This chain links TRBV6-1 with TRBJ1-5; a possible D gene is TRBD1 (6 bases). Germline CDR1 reads MNHNS; CDR2 reads SASEGT. V was cut by 2 bases and J by 0 bases, with 17 bases left in between. The CDR3 has 18 amino acids.

CDR3 sequence reads: CASSESGPHQYF. CDR3 nucleotide sequence: TGCGCCAGCAGTGAGTCGGGGCCCCACCAGTACTTC. The V and J genes are TRBV10-2 and TRBJ2-5, with a possible D match to TRBD1 (5 bases). The CDR3 is 12 residues long. Germline-derived CDR1 and CDR2 are WSHSY and SAAADI. Between the trimmed V and J ends, which lost 0 bases and 10 bases, there was a span of 9 bases.

The rearrangement joins TRBV10-2 to TRBJ2-7; possibly TRBD1 for D (5 bases). Germline CDR1 reads WSHSY; CDR2 reads SAAADI. Trimming left V 4 bases short and J 4 bases short, with 5 bases between. The length of the CDR3 is 11 residues. Written as DNA, the CDR3 is TGCGCCAGCAGTGGACAGTACGAGCAGTACTTC. Protein: CASSGQYEQYF.

The chain employs TRBV6-2 or TRBV6-3 and TRBJ2-5, with 7 bases matching TRBD1. The CDR3 covers 16 residues. Germline CDR1 is MNHEY and CDR2 is SVGEGT. V lost 0 bases, J lost 4 bases, and 8 bases stayed unmatched. CDR3 bases: TGTGCCAGCAGTTACTCGGTGAGGGGGCCGAGAGAGACCCAGTACTTC. It specifies CASSYSVRGPRETQYF.